What follows are 25 T cell receptor beta chains derived from one specimen sequenced in a study of cytomegalovirus exposure and HLA in healthy donors. The PCR ran on 60 Vbeta and 13 Jbeta primers. The repertoire was sequenced with immunoSEQ multiplex PCR; TCRdb's copy has only in-frame clones and lacks some. Counted here are approximately 130,000 clones, around 81% occurring once; the ten biggest clones make up 0.7%. Sequencing was carried out using PBMCs. These TCRs come from a man aged 18-30 years in good health and CMV-seronegative.

The V and J genes are TRBV2 and TRBJ1-2; D gene ambiguous. Germline V lookup: CDR1 SNHLY, CDR2 FYNNEI. The CDR3 consists of 16 residues. Trimming took off 0 bases at V and 2 bases at J, with 13 bases between the two ends. The CDR3 is CASSEALSGLNYGYTF. CDR3 DNA: TGTGCCAGCAGTGAAGCGCTTTCCGGACTCAACTATGGCTACACCTTC.

The chain couples TRBV2 to TRBJ1-5; no clear D. The CDR3 is made up of 14 amino acids. Germline V gene sequence: CDR1 SNHLY, CDR2 FYNNEI. Trimming cost V 6 bases and J 4 bases, with 13 bases left between them. DNA of the CDR3: TGTGCCAGCAGGGGAGGAGTACTTAATCAGCCCCAGCATTTT. Protein product: CASRGGVLNQPQHF. Complete variable domain (other parts from reference TRBV2 and TRBJ1-5): EPEVTQTPSHQVTQMGQEVILRCVPISNHLYFYWYRQILGQKVEFLVSFYNNEISEKSEIFDDQFSVERPDGSNFTLKIRSTKLEDSAMYFCASRGGVLNQPQHFGDGTRLSIL.

This chain links TRBV4-1 with TRBJ1-2; 8 bases line up with TRBD1. Germline V CDR1 and CDR2: MGHRA, YSYEKL. V was pared by 4 bases and J by 7 bases, with 8 bases of the junction left unmatched. This CDR3 has 14 amino acids. CDR3 sequence (DNA): TGCGCCAGCAGCCCCCAGGGGGCCAAAGGTGGCTACACCTTC. Translation gives CASSPQGAKGGYTF.

This chain joins TRBV7-9 and TRBJ1-3, with D unresolved. CDR1 is SEHNR and CDR2 is FQNEAQ in the germline V gene (reference sequence). The CDR3 runs 16 residues. With 5 bases removed from V and 4 bases from J, the gap between germline ends came to 18 bases. DNA for the CDR3: TGTGCCAGCAGCCCCCCCGGAGGGTTGGCAGGAAACACCATATATTTT. Translated: CASSPPGGLAGNTIYF.

The rearrangement uses TRBV6-1 and TRBJ2-7; D not resolved. The CDR3 runs to 13 residues. CDR1 and CDR2 (germline): MNHNS, SASEGT. With 0 bases removed from V and 3 bases from J, the gap between germline ends came to 6 bases. CDR3 sequence: CASSEAAIYEQYF. The CDR3 DNA reads as TGTGCCAGCAGTGAAGCAGCGATCTACGAGCAGTACTTC.

The rearrangement joins TRBV13 to TRBJ1-3; TRBD1 aligns across 9 bases. Germline lookup yields CDR1 PRHDT and CDR2 FYEKMQ (reference sequence). The CDR3 is 16 residues long. Germline trimming cut 2 bases from V and 2 bases from J; bases unmatched to any gene: 4. In DNA form, the CDR3 reads TGTGCCAGCAGCTTAAACAGGGGGCTTGCTGGAAACACCATATATTTT. It codes for CASSLNRGLAGNTIYF.

The V gene is TRBV10-2, the J gene TRBJ1-3; D is ambiguous. The CDR3 consists of 11 residues. CDR1 and CDR2 (germline): WSHSY, SAAADI. The V and J ends lost 3 bases and 5 bases respectively, with 2 bases between them. CDR3 sequence (DNA): TGCGCCAGCAGTGACAGAAACACCATATATTTT. Its translation is CASSDRNTIYF.

This sequence joins TRBV9 and TRBJ1-1; 7 bases match TRBD1. The CDR3 is made up of 15 amino acids. Germline values: CDR1 SGDLS, CDR2 YYNGEE. V dropped 3 bases and J dropped 3; count of bases not matched to a gene: 8. In DNA, the CDR3 is TGTGCCAGCAGCGCAAGACAGGGTAGGGACACTGAAGCTTTCTTT. Its translation: CASSARQGRDTEAFF.

This clone has just a few counts. The rearrangement links TRBV5-5 to TRBJ1-5; TRBD1 is a possible D gene (5 bases). Looked up from germline, CDR1 is SGHKS and CDR2 is YYEKEE (reference sequence). The CDR3 sequence is 15 residues long. Trimming removed 1 base from V and 6 bases from J, with 14 bases in between. DNA of the CDR3: TGTGCCAGCAGCTTGTATCCGGGGGATGGTCAGCCCCAGCATTTT. It translates to CASSLYPGDGQPQHF. The whole variable domain, filled in from reference TRBV5-5 and TRBJ1-5, reads DAGVTQSPTHLIKTRGQQVTLRCSPISGHKSVSWYQQVLGQGPQFIFQYYEKEERGRGNFPDRFSARQFPNYSSELNVNALLLGDSALYLCASSLYPGDGQPQHFGDGTRLSIL.

This chain connects TRBV10-3 to TRBJ1-5; tentative D call: TRBD1 (6 bases). V shed 9 bases and J shed 6 bases, with 12 bases lying between them. The CDR3 consists of 12 residues. The germline CDR1 and CDR2 sequences are ENHRY and SYGVKD. The chain's CDR3 is CAMGGGGQPQHF. The CDR3 DNA sequence: TGTGCCATGGGGGGCGGGGGTCAGCCCCAGCATTTT.

The chain couples TRBV6-5 to TRBJ2-1; 7 bases fit TRBD1. The CDR3 sequence is 15 residues long. Germline V gene data show CDR1 as MNHEY and CDR2 as SVGAGI. The ends lost 3 bases at V and 6 bases at J; junction bases unmatched: 8. The CDR3 sequence: CASSYSLTGINEQFF. As DNA, the CDR3 is TGTGCCAGCAGTTATTCCCTGACAGGGATCAATGAGCAGTTCTTC.

The chain carries TRBV15 and TRBJ2-3, with TRBD1 matching 9 bases. The CDR3 spans 17 residues. J gave up 3 bases and V 8 bases, and 15 bases lay outside the gene matches. The germline gives CDR1 LNHNV, CDR2 YYDKDF (reference sequence). For the CDR3, the DNA is TGTGCCACCTCAGCAAAAGCCCCGGGACAGGGAACAGATACGCAGTATTTT. Residues: CATSAKAPGQGTDTQYF.

The rearrangement joins TRBV4-1 to TRBJ1-2; D may be TRBD1 (6 bases). Trimming took 1 base from V and 8 from J, leaving 14 bases between them. CDR1 is MGHRA and CDR2 is YSYEKL in the germline V gene. The CDR3 runs 14 residues. The CDR3 reads CASSQANRERGYTF. CDR3 DNA: TGCGCCAGCAGCCAAGCTAACAGGGAGCGGGGCTACACCTTC.

The chain combines TRBV7-2 with TRBJ1-1; the D gene is possibly TRBD1 (6 bases). Trimming took 3 bases from V and 0 from J, leaving 11 bases between them. The germline V gene has CDR1 SGHTA and CDR2 FQGNSA. There are 15 residues in the CDR3. CDR3: CASSLGGGMNTEAFF. The CDR3 DNA sequence: TGTGCCAGCAGCTTGGGAGGGGGAATGAACACTGAAGCTTTCTTT.

This chain connects TRBV4-3 to TRBJ1-3; D is unclear. Deletions cut 0 bases from V and 1 base from J, with 10 bases between. Per the germline V gene, CDR1 is LGHNA and CDR2 is YSLEER. This CDR3 comprises 16 residues. CDR3: CASSQESRVSGNTIYF. The DNA for the CDR3 is TGCGCCAGCAGCCAAGAGAGTCGAGTTTCTGGAAACACCATATATTTT.

The CDR3 spells CASSYVDSNTGELFF. In DNA, the CDR3 is TGTGCCAGCAGTTACGTTGACAGCAACACCGGGGAGCTGTTTTTT. The rearrangement links TRBV6-5 to TRBJ2-2; D may be TRBD1 (5 bases). CDR1 and CDR2 (germline): MNHEY, SVGAGI. This CDR3 is built from 15 residues. The V gene lost 2 bases and the J gene lost 2 bases, with 9 bases spanning the gap.

The gene calls are TRBV30 and TRBJ1-1; TRBD1 might be the D (5 bases). The CDR3 is made up of 14 amino acids. Trimming shortened V by 2 bases and J by 3 bases, and 13 bases separated the two germline ends. Germline V gene data show CDR1 as GTSNPN and CDR2 as SVGIG (reference sequence). CDR3 amino acids: CAWSRWGADTEAFF. CDR3 coding DNA: TGTGCCTGGAGTCGGTGGGGCGCAGACACTGAAGCTTTCTTT.

The chain employs TRBV29-1 and TRBJ2-5; 9 bases fit TRBD2. V dropped 6 bases and J dropped 3; count of bases not matched to a gene: 8. This CDR3 region has 14 residues. Germline V gene sequence: CDR1 SQVTM, CDR2 ANQGSEA. Here the CDR3 DNA reads TGCAGCGTGGAGGTGACTAGCGGTAAAGAGACCCAGTACTTC. It codes for CSVEVTSGKETQYF.

A remark on this clone: At one end the junction does not follow the germline gene, possibly because of a read error. This chain connects TRBV6-5 to TRBJ1-3; D is ambiguous. The germline CDR1 and CDR2 sequences are MNHEY and SVGAGI. This CDR3 contains 14 residues. CDR3: CTSSLRLAGNTIYF. The CDR3 DNA follows: TGTACCAGCAGCCTTAGACTTGCTGGAAACACCATATATTTT.

Comments on this clone: Other DNA sequences in the same sample also yield this CDR3. The chain has TRBV30 and TRBJ2-7, with D perhaps matching TRBD2 (5 bases). Germline CDR1 and CDR2: GTSNPN and SVGIG (reference sequence). Trimming stripped 5 bases from V and 4 bases from J, with 6 bases between. The length of the CDR3 is 10 residues. In nucleotides, the CDR3 is TGTGCCTGGGCGGGTTACGAGCAGTACTTC. This encodes CAWAGYEQYF.

About this clone: An end of the junction differs from the germline gene, which may be a read error. This rearrangement joins TRBV28 to TRBJ2-1, with D possibly TRBD1 on 6 matching bases. Germline CDR1 and CDR2: MDHEN and SYDVKM. CDR3 size: 11 residues. CDR3 residues: CASSFKGPGVF. The CDR3 DNA sequence: TGTGCCAGCAGTTTTAAGGGCCCAGGGGTCTTC.

The chain carries TRBV19 and TRBJ2-7, with TRBD1 as a possible D gene (6 bases). The germline CDR1 and CDR2 sequences are LNHDA and SQIVND (reference sequence). Trimming removed 0 bases at V and 4 bases at J, with 13 bases between. CDR3 length: 15 amino acids. CDR3 loop: CASSIDGPGAYEQYF. CDR3 DNA sequence: TGTGCCAGTAGTATAGATGGGCCAGGGGCTTACGAGCAGTACTTC.

The V and J genes are TRBV30 and TRBJ2-1; a possible D gene is TRBD2 (7 bases). Deletions cut 0 bases from V and 12 bases from J, with 21 bases between. The CDR3 extends over 15 amino acids. CDR1 GTSNPN and CDR2 SVGIG come from the germline V gene (reference sequence). The CDR3 bases are TGTGCCTGGAGTGTAAGTCCGGGGGGCCGCCTAGGGCAGTTCTTC. Translating it yields CAWSVSPGGRLGQFF.

J is TRBJ2-1 and V is TRBV18; maybe TRBD1 (5 bases). The CDR3 totals 14 residues. The germline V gene encodes CDR1 KGHSH and CDR2 LQKENI. With 0 bases removed from V and 8 bases from J, the gap between germline ends came to 11 bases. CDR3 protein: CASSPPSRGDEQFF. CDR3 coding DNA: TGTGCCAGCTCACCACCGTCTAGGGGTGATGAGCAGTTCTTC.

The chain carries TRBV7-9 and TRBJ1-1; D is uncertain. The V gene's germline CDR1 is SEHNR and CDR2 FQNEAQ (reference sequence). Trimming left V 4 bases short and J 10 bases short, with 19 bases between. The CDR3 loop spans 14 amino acids. CDR3 amino acids: CASSWTGGIMRAFF. CDR3 in DNA: TGTGCCAGCAGCTGGACGGGAGGGATTATGAGAGCTTTCTTT.